The clone carrying this T cell receptor (beta chain) came up once. What it binds is unknown. A multiplex PCR was run with 60 Vbeta primers and 13 Jbeta primers. Measured with immunoSEQ multiplex PCR; TCRdb has only the in-frame clones, and not every one. The sample consists of 130,000 or so clones, approximately 80% of them appearing once. In germline, CDR1 is SGHTS, CDR2 YDEGEE. The CDR3 sequence is 15 residues long. The V gene end was trimmed by 2 bases and the J gene end by 0 bases; junction bases not matched to a gene: 2. The sample is drawn from a study of cytomegalovirus exposure and HLA in healthy donors. General observations from the study: A later analysis reportedly found that, within productive TCRs, an Asian-associated ancestry cluster had fewer N-insertions than the mean observed across the roughly 700 donors. TCR beta chains associated with HLA were, in a later analysis, more clonally expanded than equally common others. Beyond CMV serostatus, there was no information to go on about immune exposure.

Sequencing was done on a sample of PBMCs. This clonotype originated in a woman aged 55-69 years in good health and CMV-seronegative. The chain uses TRBV5-8 and TRBJ1-2, with 9 bases lining up with TRBD1. The CDR3 bases are TGTGCCAGCAGCTTCCGACAGGGGGCTAACTATGGCTACACCTTC. Translated, it gives CASSFRQGANYGYTF. Full variable domain (remainder filled in from reference TRBV5-8 and TRBJ1-2): EAGVTQSPTHLIKTRGQQATLRCSPISGHTSVYWYQQALGLGLQFLLWYDEGEERNRGNFPPRFSGRQFPNYSSELNVNALELEDSALYLCASSFRQGANYGYTFGSGTRLTVV.